The entry below gives a single T cell receptor beta chain sequence along with its context. The target antigen is unknown. This record belongs to a study of CD4 T cells in relation to SARS-CoV-2 and coronaviruses. Study-wide context: The restricting HLA molecule for shared crossreactive spike epitopes was mapped.

Germline trimming cut 0 bases from V and 7 bases from J; bases unmatched to any gene: 9. The length of the CDR3 is 17 residues. Germline CDR1 SGHDT, CDR2 YYEEEE. The unexposed donors gave CD4+ T cells in about 2010-2019, prior to COVID-19. CD4+ T cells were isolated from the cells after roughly 11 days of culture. As cell numbers allowed, unexposed-donor CD4+ T cells faced SARS-CoV-2 S/N and four cold-coronavirus spikes. Assay: immunoSEQ multiplex PCR; the TCRdb copy retains only in-frame clones and omits some. The profile covers 20,000 or so clones, with about 80% appearing a single time and roughly 28% taken by the ten largest.

Material for sequencing was CD4+ T cells from PBMCs, cultured in vitro. The chain couples TRBV5-6 to TRBJ1-5; TRBD1 aligns across 11 bases. The TCR originated in a human donor in good health. The CDR3 sequence is CASSLGPGTGGTQPQHF. The CDR3 DNA reads as TGTGCCAGCAGCTTGGGCCCGGGGACAGGGGGGACCCAGCCCCAGCATTTT.